These 25 T cell receptor beta chains originate from one sample sequenced in a study of beta chain features in type 1 diabetes. Which antigens these TCRs recognize remains unknown. Expressed TCRB transcripts were sequenced, since all the RNA that had been isolated was reverse transcribed. Only in-frame clones appear in the TCRdb table, and some are missing; sequencing was by immunoSEQ multiplex PCR. The sample includes some 640,000 clones, over 11% of them seen just once. Study-wide results and caveats: TCRB CDR3 length was moderately but significantly reduced in all four CD4+ subsets of Type 1 diabetes patients.

Sequencing used naive CD4+ T cells from blood. The receptors originated from a young man with type 1 diabetes.

This clone turned up a few times. The chain is built from TRBV30 and TRBJ1-1; no clear D. Deletions cut 0 bases from V and 4 bases from J, with 9 bases between. Germline CDR1 and CDR2: GTSNPN and SVGIG (reference sequence). The CDR3 runs to 13 residues. CDR3 in DNA: TGTGCCTGGAGTGTCGGGCAGGTCACTGAAGCTTTCTTT. Its protein is CAWSVGQVTEAFF.

This clone came up a few times. V and J are TRBV10-2 and TRBJ1-2; no firm D call. The ends were cut back, 2 bases at V and 3 bases at J, with 7 bases in the middle. CDR3 size: 13 residues. Germline V gives CDR1 WSHSY, CDR2 SAAADI. This chain's CDR3 is CASSEDTYYGYTF. CDR3 in DNA: TGCGCCAGCAGTGAGGATACCTACTATGGCTACACCTTC.

This rearrangement joins TRBV18 to TRBJ1-5; the D gene is possibly TRBD1 (5 bases). Germline CDR1 and CDR2: KGHSH and LQKENI. V lost 4 bases, J lost 1 base, and 8 bases lay in between. This CDR3 spans 14 amino acids. CDR3 in amino acids: CASSQGLSNQPQHF. In DNA form, the CDR3 reads TGTGCCAGCTCACAGGGACTAAGCAATCAGCCCCAGCATTTT.

The V and J genes are TRBV30 and TRBJ1-2; D ambiguous. The CDR3 loop spans 15 amino acids. The V gene lost 0 bases and the J gene lost 4 bases, with 15 bases spanning the gap. Germline V gives CDR1 GTSNPN, CDR2 SVGIG (reference sequence). Here the CDR3 reads CAWSVGRPGAYGYTF. In nucleotides, the CDR3 is TGTGCCTGGAGTGTAGGGCGGCCTGGAGCCTATGGCTACACCTTC.

This clone was found a few times. A read error may produce the germline difference seen at one junction end. The genes are TRBV13 and TRBJ1-2, with D possibly being TRBD1 (6 bases). The CDR3 covers 14 residues. Germline assignment: CDR1 PRHDT and CDR2 FYEKMQ (reference sequence). Here the CDR3 reads CASSLGQPNYGYTF. The CDR3 region has the DNA TGTGCCAGCAGCCTAGGACAGCCGAACTATGGCTACACCTTC.

The chain employs TRBV18 and TRBJ1-2, with D possibly being TRBD1 (6 bases). Germline CDR1 reads KGHSH; CDR2 reads LQKENI. V lost 8 bases and J 5 bases, leaving 24 bases between the germline ends. The CDR3 is 16 amino acids. The chain's CDR3 is CASTDMTGAADYGYTF. CDR3 sequence (DNA): TGTGCCAGCACAGATATGACGGGGGCAGCGGATTATGGCTACACCTTC. The variable domain in full, completed from reference TRBV18 and TRBJ1-2, reads NAGVMQNPRHLVRRRGQEARLRCSPMKGHSHVYWYRQLPEEGLKFMVYLQKENIIDESGMPKERFSAEFPKEGPSILRIQQVVRGDSAAYFCASTDMTGAADYGYTFGSGTRLTVV.

The CDR3: CASSVSGGGADTQYF. CDR3 in DNA: TGTGCCAGCAGCGTGAGCGGGGGCGGGGCAGATACGCAGTATTTT. The chain carries TRBV9 and TRBJ2-3; 8 nucleotides match TRBD2. Germline values: CDR1 SGDLS, CDR2 YYNGEE. This CDR3 has 15 amino acids. J gave up 4 bases and V 2 bases, and 6 bases lay outside the gene matches. The whole variable domain, remainder taken from reference TRBV9 and TRBJ2-3, is DSGVTQTPKHLITATGQRVTLRCSPRSGDLSVYWYQQSLDQGLQFLIQYYNGEERAKGNILERFSAQQFPDLHSELNLSSLELGDSALYFCASSVSGGGADTQYFGPGTRLTVL.

CDR3 DNA sequence: TGCGCCAGCAGCCGCTCCCGGGACAGGGGAGACTATACGCAGTATTTT. Residues: CASSRSRDRGDYTQYF. V is TRBV4-3 and J is TRBJ2-3, with TRBD1 matching 10 bases. The germline V gene has CDR1 LGHNA and CDR2 YSLEER. This CDR3 is built from 16 residues. The ends lost 4 bases at V and 7 bases at J; junction bases unmatched: 11.

CDR3 in DNA: TGTGCCAGCAGCCTGGGGGCGGGGCTCTCCTACAATGAGCAGTTCTTC. This gives the protein CASSLGAGLSYNEQFF. The J gene is TRBJ2-1, the V gene TRBV5-6; D may match TRBD1 or TRBD2 (6 bases each). CDR1 is SGHDT and CDR2 is YYEEEE in the germline V gene. Trimming took off 4 bases at V and 0 bases at J, with 14 bases between the two ends. The CDR3 is made up of 16 amino acids.

This clone came up once. The genes are TRBV13 and TRBJ2-3, with D tentatively TRBD1 (6 bases). V was clipped by 5 bases and J by 1 base, with 7 bases between them. Germline assignment: CDR1 PRHDT and CDR2 FYEKMQ (reference sequence). This CDR3 is 13 amino acids long. The CDR3 coding sequence is TGTGCCAGCAGCGCAGGGGGCACAGATACGCAGTATTTT. Its protein is CASSAGGTDTQYF.

V is TRBV7-3 and J is TRBJ2-3, with D perhaps TRBD1 (6 bases). V shed 5 bases and J shed 0 bases, with 6 bases lying between them. CDR3 length equals 13 residues. CDR1 and CDR2 from the germline V gene are SGHTA and FQGTGA. The chain's CDR3 is CASSDRSTDTQYF. The DNA of the CDR3 is TGTGCCAGCAGCGACAGGAGCACAGATACGCAGTATTTT. The variable domain in full, completed from reference TRBV7-3 and TRBJ2-3, reads GAGVSQTPSNKVTEKGKYVELRCDPISGHTALYWYRQSLGQGPEFLIYFQGTGAADDSGLPNDRFFAVRPEGSVSTLKIQRTERGDSAVYLCASSDRSTDTQYFGPGTRLTVL.

In its sample, this clone was seen once. The chain has TRBV6-1 and TRBJ2-7, with D perhaps matching TRBD1 or TRBD2 (5 bases each). Trimming left V 5 bases short and J 0 bases short, with 14 bases between. CDR3 size: 15 residues. Germline CDR1 is MNHNS and CDR2 is SASEGT. The CDR3 DNA follows: TGTGCCAGCAGTACTCGAGGGACCCGCTCCTACGAGCAGTACTTC. It encodes CASSTRGTRSYEQYF.

This clone was seen only a few times. The chain couples TRBV20-1 to TRBJ2-5; D is ambiguous. V was cut by 1 base and J by 7 bases, with 7 bases left in between. The CDR3 is made up of 11 amino acids. Germline loops: CDR1 DFQATT, CDR2 SNEGSKA (reference sequence). CDR3 DNA: TGCAGTGCTAGAGTCCTCGTGACCCAGTACTTC. It is translated as CSARVLVTQYF.

This clone was counted between two and nine times. The chain links TRBV7-2 to TRBJ2-1; TRBD2 might be the D (6 bases). The germline V gene encodes CDR1 SGHTA and CDR2 FQGNSA. Trimming pared 4 bases from V and 7 bases from J, leaving 11 bases between. This CDR3 has 13 residues. CDR3 sequence: CASSWDFRNEQFF. DNA for the CDR3: TGTGCCAGCAGCTGGGACTTCAGAAATGAGCAGTTCTTC.

This clone was counted only a few times. The rearrangement uses TRBV28 and TRBJ1-2, with D unclear. The V gene's germline CDR1 is MDHEN and CDR2 SYDVKM. V was shortened by 5 bases and J by 4 bases, with 8 bases between the two germline ends. The CDR3 runs to 12 residues. In DNA form, the CDR3 reads TGTGCCAGCAGTGGAGCCCCCTATGGCTACACCTTC. This gives the protein CASSGAPYGYTF.

This clone has just a few counts. The rearrangement uses TRBV29-1 and TRBJ2-3, with D maybe TRBD2 (7 bases). The V end was cut by 4 bases, the J end by 4 bases, with 9 bases between. The CDR3 is 12 amino acids. Germline loops: CDR1 SQVTM, CDR2 ANQGSEA. The DNA for the CDR3 is TGCAGCGTTGGGCGGGGGCCAGATACGCAGTATTTT. It is translated as CSVGRGPDTQYF.

A few counts support this clone. The chain combines TRBV18 with TRBJ2-4, with D unclear. This CDR3 is built from 16 residues. CDR1 is KGHSH, CDR2 LQKENI, per germline. Trimming removed 3 bases from V and 0 bases from J, with 12 bases in between. CDR3 bases: TGTGCCAGCTCACCTAATGGGCTTTCAGCCAAAAACATTCAGTACTTC. This encodes CASSPNGLSAKNIQYF.

V gene TRBV5-1 combines with J gene TRBJ2-7, with 12 bases that match TRBD1. V lost 4 bases, J lost 2 bases, and 7 bases stayed unmatched. The CDR3 is made up of 16 amino acids. From germline, CDR1 is SGHRS and CDR2 YFSETQ. The CDR3 sequence: CASSPGTGGLPYEQYF. The CDR3 DNA reads as TGCGCCAGCAGCCCCGGGACAGGGGGCCTGCCCTACGAGCAGTACTTC.

The gene calls are TRBV10-3 and TRBJ1-2, with a tentative D call TRBD1 (5 bases). Germline V gives CDR1 ENHRY, CDR2 SYGVKD. This CDR3 region has 14 residues. V shed 3 bases and J shed 7 bases, with 15 bases lying between them. The CDR3 protein is CAISDWTPPAGYTF. CDR3 bases: TGTGCCATCAGTGATTGGACACCACCTGCTGGCTACACCTTC.

The chain recombines TRBV30 with TRBJ1-1, with 8 bases that match TRBD1. Unmatched junction bases numbered 8, after V lost 2 bases and J lost 3 bases. The CDR3 consists of 15 residues. Germline values: CDR1 GTSNPN, CDR2 SVGIG (reference sequence). CDR3 amino acids: CAWSRRTGTDTEAFF. CDR3 DNA sequence: TGTGCCTGGAGTAGAAGGACAGGGACGGACACTGAAGCTTTCTTT.

The V and J genes are TRBV7-9 and TRBJ2-5; a possible D gene is TRBD2 (6 bases). Trimming pared 2 bases from V and 5 bases from J, leaving 15 bases between. Germline CDR1 and CDR2: SEHNR and FQNEAQ (reference sequence). This CDR3 is 15 amino acids long. CDR3 in DNA: TGTGCCAGCAGCTTAATGGGGGGTATACGGGAGACCCAGTACTTC. Protein sequence: CASSLMGGIRETQYF.

In this sample, this clone turned up a few times. This rearrangement joins TRBV7-9 to TRBJ1-5, with a tentative D call TRBD1 (5 bases). The CDR3 has 13 residues. Germline loops: CDR1 SEHNR, CDR2 FQNEAQ (reference sequence). Trimming pared 2 bases from V and 11 bases from J, leaving 13 bases between. CDR3 sequence: CASSLSPGTAQHF. CDR3 DNA: TGTGCCAGCAGCTTATCACCTGGGACGGCCCAGCATTTT. Complete variable domain (other parts from reference TRBV7-9 and TRBJ1-5): DTGVSQNPRHKITKRGQNVTFRCDPISEHNRLYWYRQTLGQGPEFLTYFQNEAQLEKSRLLSDRFSAERPKGSFSTLEIQRTEQGDSAMYLCASSLSPGTAQHFGDGTRLSIL.

This chain links TRBV29-1 with TRBJ1-2; perhaps TRBD1 as D (6 bases). There are 12 residues in the CDR3. The germline gives CDR1 SQVTM, CDR2 ANQGSEA. V was pared by 5 bases and J by 2 bases, with 9 bases between. The CDR3 DNA follows: TGCAGCGTTACCGGGACAAACTATGGCTACACCTTC. Its protein is CSVTGTNYGYTF.

The CDR3 region has the DNA TGTGCCAGCAGCTCAAGGACAGGGCCGGGGGAGCTGTTTTTT. Translating it yields CASSSRTGPGELFF. The rearrangement links TRBV11-1 to TRBJ2-2; 8 bases map to TRBD1. Germline CDR1 SGHAT, CDR2 FQDESV (reference sequence). The CDR3 spans 14 residues. V lost 4 bases to trimming and J lost 8 bases; unmatched junction nucleotides: 6.

V is TRBV29-1 and J is TRBJ1-1, with D unresolved. CDR3 length equals 13 residues. V lost 6 bases, J lost 0 bases, and 11 bases lay in between. Germline V gives CDR1 SQVTM, CDR2 ANQGSEA. The CDR3 coding sequence is TGCAGCGTCAACGGGCTAATGAACACTGAAGCTTTCTTT. This sequence encodes CSVNGLMNTEAFF.